A single sample is the source of the 31 T cell receptor beta chains below, sequenced in a study of blood T cell repertoires in COVID-19. The repertoire was sequenced with immunoSEQ multiplex PCR; TCRdb's copy has only in-frame clones and lacks some. The sample holds some 120,000 clones, approximately 86% seen once. The sequencing input was peripheral blood. These receptors came from a woman between 45 and 65 years old who had recovered from COVID-19.

The gene calls are TRBV18 and TRBJ2-1, with TRBD2 as a possible D gene (5 bases). This CDR3 comprises 14 residues. The ends were cut back, 1 base at V and 9 bases at J, with 13 bases in the middle. Germline lookup yields CDR1 KGHSH and CDR2 LQKENI. The CDR3 sequence: CASSPRDGMGEQFF. In DNA form, the CDR3 reads TGTGCCAGCTCACCACGCGACGGGATGGGTGAGCAGTTCTTC.

The CDR3 DNA is TGTGCCAGCAGCTTAGAGGCTAGCGGGATCTACGAGCAGTACTTC. Its translation: CASSLEASGIYEQYF. The chain uses TRBV7-7 and TRBJ2-7; 9 bases align to TRBD2. The CDR3 loop spans 15 amino acids. The V gene's germline CDR1 is SSHAT and CDR2 FNYEAQ (reference sequence). The V and J ends lost 1 base and 3 bases, in that order; junction bases with no gene match: 4. The full variable domain, in which reference TRBV7-7 and TRBJ2-7 provide the parts outside the CDR3, is GAGVSQSPRYKVTKRGQDVTLRCDPISSHATLYWYQQALGQGPEFLTYFNYEAQPDKSGLPSDRFSAERPEGSISTLTIQRTEQRDSAMYRCASSLEASGIYEQYFGPGTRLTVT.

The genes are TRBV12-3 or TRBV12-4 and TRBJ2-1; D unresolved. The CDR3 is 12 amino acids. V was shortened by 4 bases and J by 9 bases, with 10 bases between the two germline ends. The CDR3 region is CASSYRLAEQFF. The CDR3 nucleotides are TGTGCCAGCAGTTATAGACTTGCTGAGCAGTTCTTC.

The chain has TRBV6-1 and TRBJ1-2; D unresolved. CDR1 MNHNS and CDR2 SASEGT come from the germline V gene. The ends were cut back, 3 bases at V and 6 bases at J, with 14 bases in the middle. The CDR3 totals 14 residues. CDR3 nucleotide sequence: TGTGCCAGCAGTGAGTCTTGGAGTCGGGATGGCTACACCTTC. This sequence encodes CASSESWSRDGYTF.

The chain recombines TRBV24-1 with TRBJ2-1, with TRBD1 identical over 8 bases. Germline V gives CDR1 KGHDR, CDR2 SFDVKD. The CDR3 consists of 15 residues. V gave up 2 bases and J gave up 5 bases; unmatched junction bases: 4. The CDR3 loop is CATSDSGTGNNEQFF. The CDR3 nucleotides read TGTGCCACCAGTGATTCTGGGACAGGAAACAATGAGCAGTTCTTC.

This chain uses TRBV20-1 with TRBJ1-1, with D unclear. Trimming removed 3 bases at V and 9 bases at J, with 20 bases between. The CDR3 extends over 14 amino acids. CDR1 DFQATT and CDR2 SNEGSKA come from the germline V gene (reference sequence). CDR3 sequence reads: CSASNAVASQKAFF. As DNA, the CDR3 is TGCAGTGCTAGTAACGCGGTAGCCAGCCAAAAAGCTTTCTTT.

The V gene is TRBV20-1, the J gene TRBJ2-3; TRBD2 matches at 7 bases. Germline V lookup: CDR1 DFQATT, CDR2 SNEGSKA (reference sequence). CDR3 length: 16 amino acids. V dropped 3 bases and J dropped 3; count of bases not matched to a gene: 12. The CDR3 loop is CSASEVRAGYTDTQYF. The CDR3 region has the DNA TGCAGTGCTAGTGAAGTGCGAGCGGGGTATACAGATACGCAGTATTTT.

The chain combines TRBV11-3 with TRBJ2-5; 9 bases are shared with TRBD2. The germline V gene has CDR1 SGHNT and CDR2 YENEEA. The CDR3 has 16 residues. Trimming took 5 bases from V and 5 from J; bases not matched to a gene: 12. The CDR3 loop reads CASSNRERGARETQYF. Here the CDR3 DNA reads TGTGCCAGCAGCAACCGGGAGCGGGGGGCGCGGGAGACCCAGTACTTC.

The chain is built from TRBV18 and TRBJ2-2; 10 bases line up with TRBD2. The CDR3 totals 16 residues. Losses at the gene ends were 3 bases for V and 0 bases for J; bases not matched to a gene: 1. The germline V gene encodes CDR1 KGHSH and CDR2 LQKENI. In DNA, the CDR3 is TGTGCCAGCTCACCCCTAGCGGGGGCGAACACCGGGGAGCTGTTTTTT. It specifies CASSPLAGANTGELFF.

V and J are TRBV9 and TRBJ2-1, with TRBD2 identical over 11 bases. This CDR3 spans 20 amino acids. After removal of 3 bases from V and 2 bases from J, the junction contained 16 bases not matched to a gene. The germline V gene has CDR1 SGDLS and CDR2 YYNGEE. CDR3 loop: CASSGVAGTSGERAYNEQFF. CDR3 DNA sequence: TGTGCCAGCAGCGGCGTTGCAGGGACTAGCGGAGAACGGGCCTACAATGAGCAGTTCTTC.

This chain uses TRBV18 with TRBJ1-2; TRBD1 agrees at 7 bases. The V gene end was trimmed by 3 bases and the J gene end by 1 base; junction bases not matched to a gene: 5. The CDR3 totals 15 residues. Germline V gives CDR1 KGHSH, CDR2 LQKENI. The CDR3 DNA reads as TGTGCCAGCTCACCCCAGGGGGAGATTAACTATGGCTACACCTTC. Amino acid sequence: CASSPQGEINYGYTF.

J is TRBJ2-7 and V is TRBV4-2; TRBD2 matches at 7 bases. Germline V lookup: CDR1 LGHNA, CDR2 YNFKEQ. CDR3 size: 15 residues. Trimming cost V 3 bases and J 2 bases; bases outside gene matches: 7. The CDR3 coding sequence is TGTGCCAGCAGCCAGCTTAGCGGGCGACCCTACGAGCAGTACTTC. It codes for CASSQLSGRPYEQYF.

This clone was found once. This chain joins TRBV5-4 and TRBJ2-7; 10 positions agree with TRBD2. Germline trimming cut 0 bases from V and 6 bases from J; bases unmatched to any gene: 15. This CDR3 region has 18 residues. CDR1 and CDR2 from the germline V gene are SGHNT and YYREEE (reference sequence). The DNA for the CDR3 is TGTGCCAGCAGCTTGGGCCATCTAGCGGGGGTGTCCCAAGGCGAGCAGTACTTC. Translated, it gives CASSLGHLAGVSQGEQYF.

The V call is TRBV30, the J call TRBJ1-4, with D unresolved. Germline-derived CDR1 and CDR2 are GTSNPN and SVGIG (reference sequence). CDR3 size: 16 residues. Between the trimmed V and J ends, which lost 0 bases and 4 bases, there was a span of 15 bases. CDR3 nucleotides: TGTGCCTGGAGTGTACGAGTTGAACAGTTTAATGAAAAACTGTTTTTT. This codes for CAWSVRVEQFNEKLFF.

The J gene is TRBJ2-1, the V gene TRBV5-4; weak D call: TRBD2 (6 bases). Germline V gene lookup returns CDR1 SGHNT and CDR2 YYREEE (reference sequence). V was trimmed by 4 bases and J by 4 bases, leaving 15 bases between them. The CDR3 is 15 residues long. DNA for the CDR3: TGTGCCAGCAGCCCGCCGGGACTGCAGTACAATGAGCAGTTCTTC. Amino acids: CASSPPGLQYNEQFF.

J is TRBJ2-5 and V is TRBV7-8; TRBD2 aligns across 7 bases. Germline V lookup: CDR1 SGHVS, CDR2 FQNEAQ. V lost 0 bases, J lost 5 bases, and 9 bases stayed unmatched. This CDR3 is built from 16 residues. CDR3 DNA sequence: TGTGCCAGCAGCTTAGCGGCGGGAGCGGGTTCGGAGACCCAGTACTTC. It codes for CASSLAAGAGSETQYF.

In its sample, this clone was seen once. The V and J genes are TRBV12-3 or TRBV12-4 and TRBJ2-4, with TRBD1 matching 7 bases. With V trimmed by 2 bases and J by 8 bases, 3 bases remained unmatched. The CDR3 runs 13 residues. CDR3 loop: CASSLTGVHIQYF. CDR3 sequence (DNA): TGTGCCAGCAGTTTAACAGGGGTACACATTCAGTACTTC.

This sequence joins TRBV2 and TRBJ2-1, with 10 bases lining up with TRBD2. The V segment lost 4 bases and the J segment 5 bases; nucleotides outside the gene matches: 5. This CDR3 comprises 15 residues. Germline CDR1 SNHLY, CDR2 FYNNEI. The CDR3 loop is CASSAGLAMNNEQFF. CDR3 DNA: TGTGCCAGCAGTGCGGGACTAGCGATGAACAATGAGCAGTTCTTC. The full variable domain, in which reference TRBV2 and TRBJ2-1 provide the parts outside the CDR3, is EPEVTQTPSHQVTQMGQEVILRCVPISNHLYFYWYRQILGQKVEFLVSFYNNEISEKSEIFDDQFSVERPDGSNFTLKIRSTKLEDSAMYFCASSAGLAMNNEQFFGPGTRLTVL.

The rearrangement joins TRBV19 to TRBJ2-5; TRBD2 might be the D (7 bases). CDR1 is LNHDA and CDR2 is SQIVND in the germline V gene (reference sequence). Trimming removed 5 bases at V and 5 bases at J, with 12 bases between. The CDR3 loop spans 13 amino acids. The CDR3 DNA reads as TGTGCCAGTAGTCAACAGGGAGGGGAGACCCAGTACTTC. Its protein is CASSQQGGETQYF.

This rearrangement joins TRBV11-2 to TRBJ2-7; 9 bases are a match to TRBD1. The germline CDR1 and CDR2 sequences are SGHAT and FQNNGV. Trimming at V came to 3 bases and at J to 1 base, leaving 4 bases not matched to a gene. There are 15 residues in the CDR3. The chain's CDR3 is CASSLGTGYSYEQYF. As DNA, the CDR3 is TGTGCCAGCAGCTTGGGGACAGGGTATTCCTACGAGCAGTACTTC.

This chain connects TRBV18 to TRBJ2-7; D uncertain. V lost 2 bases to trimming and J lost 3 bases, with 8 bases between them. CDR3 length equals 13 residues. Germline CDR1 reads KGHSH; CDR2 reads LQKENI. This CDR3 is CASSPGVNYEQYF. CDR3 coding DNA: TGTGCCAGCTCACCAGGAGTCAACTACGAGCAGTACTTC. The full variable domain, completed using reference TRBV18 and TRBJ2-7, is NAGVMQNPRHLVRRRGQEARLRCSPMKGHSHVYWYRQLPEEGLKFMVYLQKENIIDESGMPKERFSAEFPKEGPSILRIQQVVRGDSAAYFCASSPGVNYEQYFGPGTRLTVT.

This clone has only one observation. This sequence joins TRBV11-3 and TRBJ2-1; TRBD2 agrees at 8 bases. There are 16 residues in the CDR3. V lost 0 bases to trimming and J lost 7 bases; unmatched junction nucleotides: 8. In germline, CDR1 is SGHNT, CDR2 YENEEA. The CDR3 is CASSLDLGREDNEQFF. The CDR3 nucleotides are TGTGCCAGCAGCTTAGATCTGGGGCGGGAGGATAATGAGCAGTTCTTC. The full variable domain, with the rest looked up from reference TRBV11-3 and TRBJ2-1, is EAGVVQSPRYKIIEKKQPVAFWCNPISGHNTLYWYLQNLGQGPELLIRYENEEAVDDSQLPKDRFSAERLKGVDSTLKIQPAELGDSAVYLCASSLDLGREDNEQFFGPGTRLTVL.

The J gene is TRBJ1-4, the V gene TRBV5-1; 9 bases align to TRBD1. The CDR3 spans 13 residues. Trimming removed 4 bases from V and 12 bases from J; junction bases left unmatched: 7. Per germline, CDR1 SGHRS and CDR2 YFSETQ. Here the CDR3 DNA reads TGCGCCAGCAGCCCTCCAACAGGGGGCGAACTGTTTTTT. Translated: CASSPPTGGELFF.

This chain connects TRBV7-2 to TRBJ1-5; no firm D call. Trimming took 1 base from V and 3 from J, leaving 10 bases between them. Germline loops: CDR1 SGHTA, CDR2 FQGNSA. The CDR3 runs to 15 residues. The CDR3 protein is CASSLGGRYNQPQHF. As DNA, the CDR3 is TGTGCCAGCAGCTTAGGCGGTCGATACAATCAGCCCCAGCATTTT.

V is TRBV5-1 and J is TRBJ1-4; no firm D call. The CDR3 extends over 14 amino acids. Looked up from germline, CDR1 is SGHRS and CDR2 is YFSETQ. Trimming cost V 4 bases and J 8 bases, with 15 bases left between them. CDR3 bases: TGCGCCAGCAGCCGGTCACCCGGAGAAGAAAAACTGTTTTTT. This sequence encodes CASSRSPGEEKLFF.

The gene calls are TRBV7-9 and TRBJ1-2, with 7 bases identical to TRBD1. After removal of 5 bases from V and 4 bases from J, the junction contained 4 bases not matched to a gene. This CDR3 has 13 residues. Germline CDR1 and CDR2: SEHNR and FQNEAQ (reference sequence). In DNA form, the CDR3 reads TGTGCCAGCAGCCTGACAGGGACCTATGGCTACACCTTC. Its translation: CASSLTGTYGYTF.

J is TRBJ2-7 and V is TRBV5-1, with D possibly being TRBD2 (5 bases). Trimming took 7 bases from V and 7 from J, leaving 12 bases between them. The CDR3 consists of 11 residues. Germline V lookup: CDR1 SGHRS, CDR2 YFSETQ. The CDR3 DNA is TGCGCCAGCCAAAGAGGAGGTGAGCAGTACTTC. This codes for CASQRGGEQYF.

The gene calls are TRBV7-2 and TRBJ2-7; 7 positions match TRBD2. The ends lost 2 bases at V and 6 bases at J; junction bases unmatched: 16. Germline CDR1 is SGHTA and CDR2 is FQGNSA. This CDR3 has 17 amino acids. The CDR3, as DNA: TGTGCCAGCAGCTTAATAACGGGAGGTCCCGGACCCCCCGAGCAGTACTTC. It encodes CASSLITGGPGPPEQYF.

This clone was counted between two and nine times. The chain is built from TRBV6-2 or TRBV6-3 and TRBJ2-1; TRBD2 is a possible D gene (5 bases). V was cut by 2 bases and J by 3 bases, with 5 bases left in between. The CDR3 runs 13 residues. Germline assignment: CDR1 MNHEY and CDR2 SVGEGT. For the CDR3, the DNA is TGTGCCAGCAGTTACCGGGACTACAATGAGCAGTTCTTC. It is translated as CASSYRDYNEQFF.

The rearrangement links TRBV27 to TRBJ2-5, with D tentatively TRBD1 (5 bases). This CDR3 is 13 amino acids long. Looked up from germline, CDR1 is MNHEY and CDR2 is SMNVEV (reference sequence). V was shortened by 6 bases and J by 4 bases, with 12 bases between the two germline ends. The CDR3 DNA is TGTGCCAGCAGGGTCCTAGGGGCAGAGACCCAGTACTTC. It yields the protein CASRVLGAETQYF.

This chain joins TRBV11-2 and TRBJ2-1; D call uncertain. The CDR3 is 13 amino acids. Germline lookup yields CDR1 SGHAT and CDR2 FQNNGV. The V gene lost 7 bases and the J gene lost 3 bases, with 10 bases spanning the gap. The CDR3 DNA reads TGTGCCAGCACCCGGTCGAACTACAATGAGCAGTTCTTC. As protein: CASTRSNYNEQFF.